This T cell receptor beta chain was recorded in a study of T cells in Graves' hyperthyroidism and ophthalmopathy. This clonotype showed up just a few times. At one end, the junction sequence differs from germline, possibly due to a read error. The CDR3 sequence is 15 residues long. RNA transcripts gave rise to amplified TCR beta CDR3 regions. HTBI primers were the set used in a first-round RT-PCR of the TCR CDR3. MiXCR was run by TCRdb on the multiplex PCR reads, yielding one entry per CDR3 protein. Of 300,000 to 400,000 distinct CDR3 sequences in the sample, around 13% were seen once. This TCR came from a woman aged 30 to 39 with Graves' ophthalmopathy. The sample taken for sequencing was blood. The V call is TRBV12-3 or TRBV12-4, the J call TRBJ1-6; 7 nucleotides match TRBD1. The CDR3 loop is CAGRPQGQYNSPLHF. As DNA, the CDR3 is TGTGCCGGCAGACCCCAGGGACAGTATAATTCACCCCTCCACTTT.